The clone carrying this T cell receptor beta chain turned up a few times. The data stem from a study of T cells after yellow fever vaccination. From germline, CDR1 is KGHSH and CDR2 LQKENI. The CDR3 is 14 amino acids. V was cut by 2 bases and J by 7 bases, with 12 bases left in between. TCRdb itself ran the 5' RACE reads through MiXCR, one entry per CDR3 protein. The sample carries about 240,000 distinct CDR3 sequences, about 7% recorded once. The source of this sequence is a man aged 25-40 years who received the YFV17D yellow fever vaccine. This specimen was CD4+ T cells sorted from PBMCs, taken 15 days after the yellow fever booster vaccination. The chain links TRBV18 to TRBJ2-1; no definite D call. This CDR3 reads CASSPDPSGNEQFF. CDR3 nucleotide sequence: TGTGCCAGCTCACCAGATCCCTCGGGTAATGAGCAGTTCTTC.